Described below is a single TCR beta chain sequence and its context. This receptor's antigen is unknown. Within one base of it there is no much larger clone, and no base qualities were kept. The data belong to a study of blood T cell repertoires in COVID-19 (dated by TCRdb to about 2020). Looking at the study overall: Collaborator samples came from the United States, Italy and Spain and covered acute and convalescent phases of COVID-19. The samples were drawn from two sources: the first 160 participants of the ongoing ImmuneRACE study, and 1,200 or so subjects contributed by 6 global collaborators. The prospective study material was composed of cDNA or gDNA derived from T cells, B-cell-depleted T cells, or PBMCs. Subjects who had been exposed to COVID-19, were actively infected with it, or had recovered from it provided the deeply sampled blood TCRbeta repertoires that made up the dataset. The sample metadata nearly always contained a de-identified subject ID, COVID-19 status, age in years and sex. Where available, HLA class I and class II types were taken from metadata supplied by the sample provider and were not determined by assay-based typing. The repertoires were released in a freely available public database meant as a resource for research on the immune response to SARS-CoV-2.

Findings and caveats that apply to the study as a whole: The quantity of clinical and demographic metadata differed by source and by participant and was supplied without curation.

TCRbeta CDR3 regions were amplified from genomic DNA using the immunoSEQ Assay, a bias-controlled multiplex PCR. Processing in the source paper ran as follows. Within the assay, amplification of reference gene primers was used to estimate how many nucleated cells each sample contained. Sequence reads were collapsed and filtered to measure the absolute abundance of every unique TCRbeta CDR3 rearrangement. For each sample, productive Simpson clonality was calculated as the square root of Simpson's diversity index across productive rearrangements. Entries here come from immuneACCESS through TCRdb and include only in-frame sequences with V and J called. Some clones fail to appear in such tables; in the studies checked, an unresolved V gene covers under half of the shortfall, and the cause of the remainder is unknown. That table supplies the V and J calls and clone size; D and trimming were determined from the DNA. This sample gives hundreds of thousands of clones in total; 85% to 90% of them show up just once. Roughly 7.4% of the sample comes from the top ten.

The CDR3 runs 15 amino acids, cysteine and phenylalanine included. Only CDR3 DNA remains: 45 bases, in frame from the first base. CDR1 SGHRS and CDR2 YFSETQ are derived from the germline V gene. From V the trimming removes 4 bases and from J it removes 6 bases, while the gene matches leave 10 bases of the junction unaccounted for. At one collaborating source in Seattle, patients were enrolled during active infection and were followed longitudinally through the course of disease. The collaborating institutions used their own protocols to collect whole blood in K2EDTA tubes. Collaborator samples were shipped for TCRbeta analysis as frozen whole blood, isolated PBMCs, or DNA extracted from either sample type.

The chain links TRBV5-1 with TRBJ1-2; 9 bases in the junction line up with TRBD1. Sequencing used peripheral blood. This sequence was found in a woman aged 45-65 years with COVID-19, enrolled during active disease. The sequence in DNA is TGCGCCAGCAGCATAACCACCCGGACAGGGGATGGCTACACCTTC. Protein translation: CASSITTRTGDGYTF.